This TCR beta chain came from a study of identical twins. The CDR3 runs 14 residues. The J segment lost 11 bases and the V segment lost 4 bases, leaving 9 bases of the junction unmatched. This clonotype was seen at least ten times. What it binds is not known. Template switching added a universal primer site, and cDNA bore unique molecular identifiers. TCRdb passed the 5' RACE reads through MiXCR, listing each CDR3 protein once. The sample includes some 560,000 distinct CDR3 sequences, 7.5% to 10% of them seen just once. Study observations and caveats: Analyses of zero insertions could, in part, be confounded by invariant MAIT and iNKT cells. There were fewer insertions in abundant cord blood beta clonotypes, but memory repertoires showed no such pattern.

The same specimen was also included in a second study, on yellow fever vaccine responses in identical twins. From that study: Convergence reportedly seemed to mark part of the twins' vaccine T cell response, with personalization marking the rest.

Sequenced: PBMCs. The rearrangement joins TRBV12-3 or TRBV12-4 to TRBJ1-4; 8 bases map to TRBD1. This receptor was taken from a woman aged 18 to 35 in good health. The CDR3 reads CASSYQGAMGKLFF. As DNA, the CDR3 is TGTGCCAGCAGTTATCAGGGGGCGATGGGGAAACTGTTTTTT.